This T cell receptor beta chain was identified in a study of T cells after yellow fever vaccination. Study findings and constraints: Among primary-vaccination clones, most reappeared after the booster, at around 97% for CD4 and around 91% for CD8. FACS-sorted repertoires might harbor abundant contaminating clonotypes from the bulk population. Clonotypes shared by both compartments, CD4 and CD8, made up a small share.

Concerning this clonotype: The antigen is unknown.

This CDR3 spans 15 amino acids. Trimming took 1 base from V and 4 from J; bases not matched to a gene: 5. Germline V gene data show CDR1 as SGHTA and CDR2 as FQGNSA. TCR cDNA, made by 5'RACE template switching, carried an added universal primer site and UMIs. Each CDR3 protein gets one entry after TCRdb re-called the 5' RACE reads with MiXCR. The sample has 400,000 or so distinct CDR3 sequences, about 6.2% seen once. This material consisted of PBMCs, taken 5 days after the yellow fever booster vaccination. The rearrangement links TRBV7-2 to TRBJ1-2, with 8 bases lining up with TRBD1. The receptor's source is a man aged 25-45 years who received the YFV17D yellow fever vaccine. The CDR3 loop reads CASSLGPGQVYGYTF. The CDR3 DNA reads TGTGCCAGCAGCTTAGGACCGGGACAGGTCTATGGCTACACCTTC. Full variable domain (remainder filled in from reference TRBV7-2 and TRBJ1-2): GAGVSQSPSNKVTEKGKDVELRCDPISGHTALYWYRQSLGQGLEFLIYFQGNSAPDKSGLPSDRFSAERTGGSVSTLTIQRTQQEDSAVYLCASSLGPGQVYGYTFGSGTRLTVV.